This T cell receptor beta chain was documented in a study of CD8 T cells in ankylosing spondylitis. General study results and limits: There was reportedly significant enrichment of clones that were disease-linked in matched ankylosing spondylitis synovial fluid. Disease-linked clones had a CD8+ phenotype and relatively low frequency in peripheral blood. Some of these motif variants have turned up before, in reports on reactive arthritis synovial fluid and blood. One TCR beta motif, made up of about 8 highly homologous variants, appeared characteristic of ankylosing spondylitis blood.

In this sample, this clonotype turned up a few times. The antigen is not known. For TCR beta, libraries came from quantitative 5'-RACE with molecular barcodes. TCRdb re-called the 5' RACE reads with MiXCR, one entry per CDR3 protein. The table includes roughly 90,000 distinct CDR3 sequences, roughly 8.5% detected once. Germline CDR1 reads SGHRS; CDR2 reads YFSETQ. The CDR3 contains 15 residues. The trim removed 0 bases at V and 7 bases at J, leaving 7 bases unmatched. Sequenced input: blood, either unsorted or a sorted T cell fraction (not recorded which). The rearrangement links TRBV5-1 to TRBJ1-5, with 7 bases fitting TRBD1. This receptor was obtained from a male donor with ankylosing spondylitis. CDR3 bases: TGCGCCAGCAGCTTGGCCTCAGGGGGAGGGCAGCCCCAGCATTTT. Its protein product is CASSLASGGGQPQHF.